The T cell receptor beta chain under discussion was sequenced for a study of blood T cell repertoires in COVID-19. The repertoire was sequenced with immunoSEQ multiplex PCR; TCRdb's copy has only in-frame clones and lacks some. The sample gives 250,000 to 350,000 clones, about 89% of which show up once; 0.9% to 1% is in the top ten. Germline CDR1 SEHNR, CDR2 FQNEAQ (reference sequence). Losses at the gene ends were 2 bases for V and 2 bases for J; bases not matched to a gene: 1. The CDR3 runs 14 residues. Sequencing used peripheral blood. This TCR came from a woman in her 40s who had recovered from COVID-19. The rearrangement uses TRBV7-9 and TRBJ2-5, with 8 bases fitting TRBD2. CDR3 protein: CASSLIAGQETQYF. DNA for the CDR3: TGTGCCAGCAGCTTAATAGCGGGACAAGAGACCCAGTACTTC.